The 24 T cell receptor beta chains below were found in one sample sequenced in a study of T cell responses to AZD1222 COVID-19 vaccine (dated by TCRdb to the early 2020s). Receptors were amplified or captured by the immunoSEQ multiplex PCR assay. The table comes from immuneACCESS by way of TCRdb, which keeps in-frame sequences with V and J called. Part of the clones is missing from these tables; in studies checked, under half for an unresolved V gene and the rest for unknown reasons. Counted in this sample were over 150,000 clones; roughly nine tenths of them appeared once. The top ten constitute 3% to 3.5% of the sample. The time point label, read with the paper, signifies: baseline before first vaccination. Sample: peripheral blood, taken on day 0 of AZD1222 vaccination. These receptors were collected from an adult in good health.

The V gene is TRBV6-2 or TRBV6-3, the J gene TRBJ2-2; 10 positions match TRBD2. The V gene end was trimmed by 0 bases and the J gene end by 4 bases; junction bases not matched to a gene: 2. This CDR3 is built from 16 residues. Germline values: CDR1 MNHEY, CDR2 SVGEGT. CDR3 loop: CASSYSLAGGTGELFF. The DNA of the CDR3 is TGTGCCAGCAGTTACTCGTTAGCGGGGGGCACCGGGGAGCTGTTTTTT.

The CDR3 bases are TGTGCCAGTAGACAAGGGGGATCTGAAGCTTTCTTT. Residues: CASRQGGSEAFF. The chain links TRBV19 to TRBJ1-1, with a weak D call TRBD1 (6 bases). Germline CDR1 is LNHDA and CDR2 is SQIVND (reference sequence). The CDR3 covers 12 residues. V shed 6 bases and J shed 6 bases, with 11 bases lying between them.

The rearrangement uses TRBV28 and TRBJ2-1; TRBD1 is a possible D gene (5 bases). Germline values: CDR1 MDHEN, CDR2 SYDVKM. V lost 5 bases and J lost 2, with 16 bases in between. CDR3 size: 16 residues. The DNA for the CDR3 is TGTGCCAGCAGTCCGATCGACAGCACAACCTACAATGAGCAGTTCTTC. Amino acids: CASSPIDSTTYNEQFF.

This clone appeared once. This chain connects TRBV2 to TRBJ1-6; no definite D call. With 5 bases removed from V and 12 bases from J, the gap between germline ends came to 17 bases. This CDR3 has 14 residues. Germline V gene sequence: CDR1 SNHLY, CDR2 FYNNEI. In DNA form, the CDR3 reads TGTGCCAGCAGTATGGGTAGAGGGCAAGGACCCCTCCACTTT. Protein: CASSMGRGQGPLHF.

The V gene is TRBV3-1 (or the pseudogene TRBV3-2), the J gene TRBJ2-1; D unresolved. This CDR3 comprises 10 residues. The V end lost 2 bases, the J end lost 7 bases, and 0 bases lay between the germline ends. CDR1 LGHDT and CDR2 YNNKEL come from the germline V gene (reference sequence). CDR3 sequence (DNA): TGTGCCAGCAGCCAAAATGAGCAGTTCTTC. Its protein is CASSQNEQFF.

The chain couples TRBV6-4 to TRBJ2-7; D might be TRBD2 (7 bases). V dropped 5 bases and J dropped 0 bases, with 17 bases sitting between them. Germline values: CDR1 MRHNA, CDR2 SNTAGT. This CDR3 has 16 residues. The CDR3 reads CASSQRAGAPSYEQYF. CDR3 DNA: TGTGCCAGCAGTCAAAGGGCGGGGGCCCCCTCCTACGAGCAGTACTTC.

J is TRBJ1-4 and V is TRBV6-5, with a possible D match to TRBD1 (5 bases). The germline V gene encodes CDR1 MNHEY and CDR2 SVGAGI. With 0 bases removed from V and 6 bases from J, the gap between germline ends came to 11 bases. The CDR3 has 15 amino acids. In DNA form, the CDR3 reads TGTGCCAGCAGTTACTCGGGGGGGTTCTATGAAAAACTGTTTTTT. Its protein is CASSYSGGFYEKLFF.

The rearrangement links TRBV6-5 to TRBJ1-1; D ambiguous. The CDR3 loop spans 14 amino acids. Germline assignment: CDR1 MNHEY and CDR2 SVGAGI. V was clipped by 0 bases and J by 5 bases, with 10 bases between them. For the CDR3, the DNA is TGTGCCAGCAGTTACTCAGATCCTAGGACTGAAGCTTTCTTT. This gives the protein CASSYSDPRTEAFF.

V and J are TRBV4-1 and TRBJ1-2; no reliable D call. CDR3 length: 15 amino acids. Trimming pared 1 base from V and 1 base from J, leaving 10 bases between. The germline V gene encodes CDR1 MGHRA and CDR2 YSYEKL. CDR3 loop: CASSQGVTNNYGYTF. The CDR3 DNA follows: TGCGCCAGCAGCCAAGGTGTCACCAATAACTATGGCTACACCTTC.

The rearrangement links TRBV28 to TRBJ2-7; 9 nucleotides align to TRBD1. In germline, CDR1 is MDHEN, CDR2 SYDVKM. Unmatched junction bases numbered 11, after V lost 6 bases and J lost 2 bases. The CDR3 has 16 amino acids. CDR3 coding DNA: TGTGCCAGCAGCGTGAGCCGGGACAGGGCGCCCTACGAGCAGTACTTC. It yields the protein CASSVSRDRAPYEQYF.

This clone has only one observation. The chain combines TRBV5-4 with TRBJ1-1, with D possibly TRBD1 on 5 matching bases. The V gene's germline CDR1 is SGHNT and CDR2 YYREEE (reference sequence). The CDR3 runs 14 residues. Trimming left V 3 bases short and J 6 bases short, with 15 bases between. The CDR3 DNA sequence: TGTGCCAGCAGCTGGGCAGGGAGGGCCGCTGAAGCTTTCTTT. Amino acids: CASSWAGRAAEAFF.

The chain has TRBV9 and TRBJ2-2, with 7 bases identical to TRBD2. This CDR3 region has 17 residues. Germline lookup yields CDR1 SGDLS and CDR2 YYNGEE. Trimming removed 3 bases from V and 0 bases from J; junction bases left unmatched: 8. This chain's CDR3 is CASSARSGLTNTGELFF. The CDR3 coding sequence is TGTGCCAGCAGCGCGCGATCGGGACTAACGAACACCGGGGAGCTGTTTTTT.

The chain couples TRBV19 to TRBJ1-2, with D perhaps TRBD1 (5 bases). Germline V gene lookup returns CDR1 LNHDA and CDR2 SQIVND (reference sequence). The V end was cut by 3 bases, the J end by 4 bases, with 9 bases between. The length of the CDR3 is 13 residues. CDR3 loop: CASSMGQGYGYTF. CDR3 in DNA: TGTGCCAGTAGTATGGGCCAGGGCTATGGCTACACCTTC.

J is TRBJ2-1 and V is TRBV20-1; 9 bases agree with TRBD2. The CDR3 sequence is 11 residues long. Trimming took 6 bases from V and 7 from J; bases not matched to a gene: 1. CDR1 is DFQATT, CDR2 SNEGSKA, per germline (reference sequence). CDR3 in DNA: TGCAGTGCGGCGGGGGGGAATGAGCAGTTCTTC. Protein product: CSAAGGNEQFF.

This clone was observed a single time. The chain combines TRBV3-1 (or the pseudogene TRBV3-2) with TRBJ2-7; D is undetermined. CDR3 size: 14 residues. The V and J ends lost 0 bases and 0 bases respectively, with 6 bases between them. Germline values: CDR1 LGHDT, CDR2 YNNKEL (reference sequence). The CDR3 sequence is CASSQEERSYEQYF. DNA for the CDR3: TGTGCCAGCAGCCAAGAAGAGCGCTCCTACGAGCAGTACTTC.

The CDR3 sequence: CASSRQTVGNHIVPYNEQFF. CDR3 coding DNA: TGTGCCAGCAGTCGCCAGACCGTGGGCAACCATATTGTTCCCTACAATGAGCAGTTCTTC. V usage is TRBV6-6 and J usage is TRBJ2-1, with D unresolved. The germline CDR1 and CDR2 sequences are MNHNY and SVGAGI (reference sequence). With 5 bases removed from V and 2 bases from J, the gap between germline ends came to 28 bases. This CDR3 has 20 amino acids.

The chain combines TRBV4-3 with TRBJ2-5; TRBD2 matches at 13 bases. Per germline, CDR1 LGHNA and CDR2 YSLEER. This CDR3 comprises 16 residues. The trim removed 1 base at V and 5 bases at J, leaving 4 bases unmatched. Written as DNA, the CDR3 is TGCGCCAGCAGCCAAGGGGGGACTAGCGGGATCGAGACCCAGTACTTC. This translates into CASSQGGTSGIETQYF.

CDR3 protein: CASSLGGRGAQHF. CDR3 coding DNA: TGTGCCAGCAGCTTGGGGGGGCGGGGGGCCCAGCATTTT. This chain links TRBV5-4 with TRBJ1-5, with D possibly matching TRBD1 (6 bases). Deletions cut 0 bases from V and 11 bases from J, with 12 bases between. The germline CDR1 and CDR2 sequences are SGHNT and YYREEE (reference sequence). The CDR3 is 13 residues long.

The chain links TRBV28 to TRBJ1-6; 7 bases map to TRBD1. This CDR3 comprises 15 residues. Germline lookup yields CDR1 MDHEN and CDR2 SYDVKM. J lost 0 bases, V lost 6 bases, and 2 bases had no gene match. DNA for the CDR3: TGTGCCAGCAGGGGACAGAGCTCCTATAATTCACCCCTCCACTTT. Amino acids: CASRGQSSYNSPLHF. Filled out from reference TRBV28 and TRBJ1-6, the complete variable domain reads DVKVTQSSRYLVKRTGEKVFLECVQDMDHENMFWYRQDPGLGLRLIYFSYDVKMKEKGDIPEGYSVSREKKERFSLILESASTNQTSMYLCASRGQSSYNSPLHFGNGTRLTVT.

The rearrangement uses TRBV12-3 or TRBV12-4 and TRBJ1-1; no firm D call. The CDR3 is made up of 12 amino acids. Trimming cost V 1 base and J 7 bases, with 7 bases left between them. DNA of the CDR3: TGTGCCAGCAGTTTAGACCGAGTTGAAGCTTTCTTT. Its translation is CASSLDRVEAFF.

This chain joins TRBV7-2 and TRBJ1-2, with 9 bases fitting TRBD1. In germline, CDR1 is SGHTA, CDR2 FQGNSA. With V trimmed by 1 base and J by 3 bases, 9 bases remained unmatched. The CDR3 is 17 amino acids. The CDR3: CASSLELDRGRDYGYTF. The CDR3 DNA reads TGTGCCAGCAGCTTAGAATTGGACAGGGGACGTGACTATGGCTACACCTTC.

This clone was seen a handful of times. J is TRBJ2-7 and V is TRBV4-3; 11 bases are a match to TRBD1. The germline V gene has CDR1 LGHNA and CDR2 YSLEER. This CDR3 region has 17 residues. V shed 4 bases, J shed 4 bases, and the junction held 12 bases outside the gene matches. Written as DNA, the CDR3 is TGCGCCAGCAGCCCAATAACCGGGACAGGGGGTTTGTACGAGCAGTACTTC. Residues: CASSPITGTGGLYEQYF.

This sequence joins TRBV7-3 and TRBJ1-2, with D possibly being TRBD1 (5 bases). CDR3 length: 12 amino acids. V dropped 4 bases and J dropped 8 bases, with 11 bases sitting between them. CDR1 is SGHTA and CDR2 is FQGTGA in the germline V gene. CDR3 nucleotide sequence: TGTGCCAGCAGCTCGCAGGGAGTCGGCTACACCTTC. Its protein product is CASSSQGVGYTF.

The chain uses TRBV9 and TRBJ1-6, with D tentatively TRBD1 (5 bases). V gave up 0 bases and J gave up 10 bases, with 8 bases separating them. The CDR3 is 13 residues long. Germline lookup yields CDR1 SGDLS and CDR2 YYNGEE. This CDR3 is CASSVGGDSPLHF. CDR3 in DNA: TGTGCCAGCAGCGTAGGGGGGGACTCACCCCTCCACTTT.